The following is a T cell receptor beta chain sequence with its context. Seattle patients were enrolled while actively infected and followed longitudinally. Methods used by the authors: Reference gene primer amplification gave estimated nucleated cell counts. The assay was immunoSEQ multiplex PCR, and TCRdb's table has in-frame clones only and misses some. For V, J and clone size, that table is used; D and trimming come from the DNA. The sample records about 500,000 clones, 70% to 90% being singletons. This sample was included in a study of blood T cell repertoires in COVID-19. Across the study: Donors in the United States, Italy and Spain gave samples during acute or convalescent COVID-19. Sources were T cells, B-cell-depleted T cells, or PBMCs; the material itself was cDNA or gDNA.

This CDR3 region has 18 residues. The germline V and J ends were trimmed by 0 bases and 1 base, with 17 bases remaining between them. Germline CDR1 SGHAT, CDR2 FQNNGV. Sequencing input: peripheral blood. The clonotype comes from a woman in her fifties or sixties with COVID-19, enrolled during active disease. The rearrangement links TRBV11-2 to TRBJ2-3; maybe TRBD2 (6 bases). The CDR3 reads CASSLDRGGGTRTDTQYF. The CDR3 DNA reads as TGTGCCAGCAGCTTAGATCGGGGTGGAGGGACCCGCACAGATACGCAGTATTTT.